The clone carrying this T cell receptor (delta chain) has just a few counts. Its specificity is not known. TCRdb pairs this DNA with a much larger clone's protein that differs at residue 9, likely a read error; the protein shown was translated from the DNA. Bulk repertoires came from Vgamma9/Vdelta2+ or Vdelta2-negative gammadelta T cells flow-sorted from PBMC. The sample originates from a study of γδ T cells in repeated Plasmodium falciparum infection. Study summary: Donors had four controlled P. falciparum NF54 infections over 644 days. Study-wide points: Malian children's Vdelta2-negative repertoires appeared more expanded and less diverse than Australians'. Vgamma9/Vdelta2+ T cells showed a stable polyclonal repertoire with shared TCRgamma sequences.

Each sorted gammadelta sample had TRG and TRD chains sequenced. TCRdb made new clone calls on the multiplex PCR reads using CATT. This repertoire shows 75,000 to 95,000 delta-chain clones, 0.95% to 1% found once; its top ten account for 9.6%. V was clipped by 3 bases and J by 3 bases; unmatched bases: 6. Germline CDR1 is GEAIGNYY and CDR2 is EKD. The CDR3 runs 14 residues. This rearrangement joins TRDV2 to TRDJ1; 7 nucleotides align to TRDD3. The J gene was missing in TCRdb and was found by matching the end of the DNA to germline. Sequenced material: gamma-delta T cells from blood. This TCR was sampled from a pool of human donors (malaria-infected and uninfected, not separated). CDR3 sequence: CACDHGGLPDKLIF. CDR3 sequence (DNA): TGTGCCTGTGACCATGGGGGACTCCCCGATAAACTCATCTTT.